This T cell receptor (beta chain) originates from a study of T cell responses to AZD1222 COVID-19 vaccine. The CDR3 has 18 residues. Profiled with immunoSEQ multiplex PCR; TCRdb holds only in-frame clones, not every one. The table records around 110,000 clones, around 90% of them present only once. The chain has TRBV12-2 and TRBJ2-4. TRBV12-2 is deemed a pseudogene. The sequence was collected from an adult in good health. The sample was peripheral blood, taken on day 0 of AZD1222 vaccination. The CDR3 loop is CASRLAPGPFYPKNIQYF. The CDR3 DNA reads TGTGCAAGTCGCCTGGCCCCTGGTCCCTTCTACCCCAAAAACATTCAGTACTTC.